This record covers a single TCR beta chain. This clone has a handful of counts. Its antigen is not yet known. Per-base quality was not reported, and no clone a single base away is much larger than it. The protocol used for the library was the immunoSEQ multiplex PCR assay. As stored in TCRdb, this immuneACCESS dataset retains in-frame rearrangements with V and J assigned. A fraction of the clones does not appear; measured against another copy, unresolved V genes explain less than half of the discrepancy, and the remainder lacks a known reason. This sample lists over 250 clones; approximately 15% were detected once. Around 68% of the sample goes to the ten largest clones. V is shortened by 0 bases, J by 7 bases, and the region joining them spans 7 bases. In the germline V gene, CDR1 corresponds to SGHRS and CDR2 to YFSETQ. Including the terminal cysteine and phenylalanine, the CDR3 comprises 13 residues. Only the CDR3 region is kept as DNA, spanning 39 bases read in frame from base 1.

The data are from a study of tumour-infiltrating T cells in Burkitt lymphoma (dated by TCRdb to about 2020). About the investigation overall: The Burkitt lymphoma cohort comprised some 80 patients and spanned all epidemiological subtypes of the disease. TCR repertoire data were correlated with clinical outcome; productive clonality predicted overall and progression-free survival, independent of established prognosticators including age at diagnosis.

Here is what the overall study found, with its caveats: Numerous Burkitt lymphoma patients were found to share several public clonotypes, a finding suggesting shared tumour neoantigen selection that is absent from diffuse large B-cell lymphoma.

Here the chain combines TRBV5-1 and TRBJ1-4; the D gene cannot be resolved reliably. The TCR comes from a human donor with relapsed Burkitt lymphoma. The sequenced material came from tumor tissue from a relapse. The DNA sequence is TGCGCCAGCAGCTTGGCGCGTCGTGAAAAACTGTTTTTT. This encodes CASSLARREKLFF.